This T cell receptor (beta chain) is from a study of Ad26.COV2.S vaccination and SARS-CoV-2 variants (dated by TCRdb to about 2021). For the study in its entirety: Vaccine-arm donors were drawn from COV1001, a multicentre, randomized, double-blind, placebo-controlled phase I-IIa trial of Ad26.COV2.S in healthy adults. Investigators did not know the trial group allocation while performing experiments and assessing outcomes. Ad26.COV2.S was administered intramuscularly at a dose of 5x10^10 or 1x10^11 viral particles, either as one shot or as two shots given 56 days apart. TCRbeta repertoire sequencing served as the tool for gauging how specific and how broad the SARS-CoV-2-reactive T cell receptors were following Ad26.COV2.S vaccination. The TCR-sequenced set comprised about 32 samples: 19 Ad26.COV2.S vaccine recipients, 5 placebo recipients and 8 SARS-CoV-2 convalescent individuals. Participants in the trial were split at random into five groups of five each, receiving low-dose or high-dose Ad26.COV2.S once or twice, or else placebo on both occasions. The research as a whole found: The authors noted that total T cell responses may have been underestimated by the TCR breadth and depth analyses. Substantial breadth of spike-specific CD8+ and CD4+ T cell responses was reported after vaccination. The study lacked the statistical power to compare responses across vaccine doses or regimens. Comparable non-spike TCR breadth was observed between vaccine and placebo recipients, consistent with only spike being contained in the vaccine. Spike-specific TCR breadth was higher in Ad26.COV2.S recipients than in placebo recipients (P = 0.0014).

As concerns this clone: The target of this receptor is not known. The input lacks base qualities; no much larger clone sits a single base away.

In the paper's terms, the treatment or condition label means: roughly 20 received Ad26.COV2.S at low or high dose, single or two shots; about 5 received placebo; per-sample allocation not given. Repertoires of vaccine and placebo recipients were sequenced from samples taken on day 63 after the first injection. Between 29 July and 7 August 2020, Cohort 1b enrolled around 25 adults aged 18-55 years at one site in Boston, USA. Ad26.COV2.S consisted of a replication-incompetent adenovirus type 26 vector by which a prefusion-stabilized SARS-CoV-2 spike protein from the original Wuhan strain was expressed. The immunoSEQ Assay was the method used to sequence TCRbeta CDR3 regions. After extraction, genomic DNA underwent amplification by bias-controlled multiplex PCR, followed by high-throughput sequencing. The source study handled its data this way. To quantify the absolute abundance of every unique TCRbeta CDR3 region, sequences were collapsed and filtered. Usable DNA was measured by amplifying reference genes present in all nucleated cells, and TCRbeta template counts were normalized to that usable DNA to estimate T cell fraction. Repertoire TCRs were annotated as SARS-CoV-2-specific by exact matching of V gene, CDR3 amino acid sequence and J gene to a known reactive TCR set. The reference SARS-CoV-2 TCR set was derived from MIRA and filtered for enrichment in COVID-19-positive ImmuneCODE repertoires, a step that removed public or cross-reactive TCRs. Drawing on the MIRA antigens, annotated TCRs were analysed further at the level of specific ORF or position within ORF. Breadth was defined as the number of annotated unique rearrangements divided by the total number of unique productive rearrangements, and depth was defined as the summed frequency of the annotated unique rearrangements. Group comparisons of TCR breadth used two-sided Wilcoxon rank-sum tests. TCRdb holds this immuneACCESS table with in-frame rearrangements only. Some clones are missing; in checked studies, unresolved V genes explain under half, and the rest has no known cause. V and J calls and clone size are given by that table; D and trimming were obtained from the DNA. This sample is represented by 380,000 or so clones; 86% of them were singletons. Approximately 11% of the sample is taken by the ten largest.

The germline V gene (reference sequence) specifies WNHNN as CDR1 and SYGVQD as CDR2. Trimming accounts for 2 bases at V and 6 bases at J, while the number of junction bases matched to no gene is 6. The CDR3 covers 15 residues, taking in both the cysteine and the phenylalanine. The retained sequence is limited to the CDR3, 45 bases, with the frame set at the first base. Sequenced here: peripheral blood, sampled in a trial of Ad26.COV2.S vaccine versus placebo. The clonotype comes from a person aged 18 to 59 who received the Ad26.COV2.S COVID-19 vaccine or a placebo. The chain links TRBV10-1 with TRBJ2-1, with 8 bases in between that match TRBD1. The nucleotide sequence reads TGCGCCAGCAGTGAGGCCGGGACAGGTGCCAATGAGCAGTTCTTC. This sequence encodes CASSEAGTGANEQFF.